This TCR beta chain was obtained from a study of T-cell memory formation after mild COVID-19. TCRalpha and TCRbeta libraries used 5'RACE with constant-segment primers and UMIs. TCRdb re-called the 5' RACE reads with MiXCR, one entry per CDR3 protein. The sample lists just under 550,000 distinct CDR3 sequences; 20% were seen once. CDR1 and CDR2 (germline): SQVTM, ANQGSEA. V was pared by 2 bases and J by 5 bases, with 9 bases of the junction left unmatched. CDR3 length: 15 residues. Of note for this clonotype: The target antigen is unknown.

Regarding the study as a whole: Contracting clones from day 15 to 85 showed balanced CD4/CD8; later expanders favored CD4+. SARS-CoV-2 specificity of second-wave clones peaking day 37 was unconfirmed.

This clonotype was obtained from an adult woman who had mild COVID-19 (a few samples of this study predate the infection). Cell type and time point are not known. This sequence joins TRBV29-1 and TRBJ2-3, with 8 bases identical to TRBD2. What was sequenced was PBMCs or a T cell subset sorted from them (not recorded which). CDR3 amino acids: CSVELSGGPGDTQYF. In nucleotides, the CDR3 is TGCAGCGTTGAATTGTCGGGAGGGCCGGGAGATACGCAGTATTTT.